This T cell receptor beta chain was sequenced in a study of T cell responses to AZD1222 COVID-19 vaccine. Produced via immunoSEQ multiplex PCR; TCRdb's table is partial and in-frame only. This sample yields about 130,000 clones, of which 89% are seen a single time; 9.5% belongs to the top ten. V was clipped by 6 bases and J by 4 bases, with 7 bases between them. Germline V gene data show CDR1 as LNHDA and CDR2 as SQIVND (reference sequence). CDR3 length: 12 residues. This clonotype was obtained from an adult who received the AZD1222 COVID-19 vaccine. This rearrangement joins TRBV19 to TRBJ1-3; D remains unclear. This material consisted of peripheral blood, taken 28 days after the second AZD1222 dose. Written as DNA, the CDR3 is TGTGCCAGTAGCTTGGGGGGAAACACCATATATTTT. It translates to CASSLGGNTIYF.